This TCR beta chain was captured in a study of post-analysis software for immune sequencing data. As regards this clonotype: As yet, its antigen is unknown.

The V end lost 0 bases, the J end lost 5 bases, and 14 bases lay between the germline ends. Germline CDR1 is SGHRS and CDR2 is YFSETQ. The length of the CDR3 is 15 residues. Study findings and constraints: Five TRBV segments, TRBV5-6, TRBV5-1 and TRBV20-1 among them, were found more frequent in patients than controls.

Unique-molecular-identifier-tagged TCR beta cDNA libraries were used. One entry per CDR3 protein results from TCRdb running MiXCR on the PCR reads. The data contain some 450,000 distinct CDR3 sequences, around 40% of them seen just once; the ten biggest clones take up about an eighth. The chain combines TRBV5-1 with TRBJ2-5, with no clear D. The sequenced sample consisted of blood. The receptor was isolated from a girl aged 10 to 17 with multiple sclerosis. Here the CDR3 reads CASSLEDAARETQYF. CDR3 DNA: TGCGCCAGCAGCTTGGAGGACGCCGCCCGGGAGACCCAGTACTTC.